Only one count was recorded for the clone carrying this T cell receptor (beta chain). Its cognate antigen is unknown. Trimming removed 3 bases at V and 4 bases at J, with 19 bases between. The germline gives CDR1 MDHEN, CDR2 SYDVKM. The CDR3 contains 16 residues. The sample is drawn from a study of cytomegalovirus exposure and HLA in healthy donors. A multiplex PCR was run with 60 Vbeta primers and 13 Jbeta primers. Profiling relied on immunoSEQ multiplex PCR, and the TCRdb table lists in-frame clones only, not all of them. Among about 130,000 clones listed, around four fifths were seen once. General observations from the study: It emerged from a later analysis that several of the most significant clusters appeared to be linked to common viral pathogens.

V and J are TRBV28 and TRBJ2-7, with D perhaps matching TRBD2 (5 bases). Sequenced sample: PBMCs. The source of this sequence is a man younger than 45 in good health. The CDR3 is CASSFSWSSLAYEQYF. CDR3 nucleotide sequence: TGTGCCAGCAGTTTCAGTTGGTCTAGCTTGGCGTACGAGCAGTACTTC.